A selection of T cell receptor beta chains follows, all from one sample in a study of blood T cell repertoires in COVID-19. The data were produced by immunoSEQ multiplex PCR, yet TCRdb's version contains in-frame clones alone and is incomplete. Of fewer than 150,000 clones listed, more than 60% are singletons. The source material was peripheral blood. The receptors were sampled from a man in his sixties or seventies with acute or convalescent COVID-19. CDR3s include the opening cysteine and the closing phenylalanine or tryptophan. A D gene is named only where the DNA matches it firmly. The size of a clone is reported for some rows only, either as once, few or many, or as a class for expanded clones.

v_call,d_call,clone_size,cdr3_length,j_call,cdr3_aa,cdr3_nt
TRBV24-1,TRBD1,once,16,TRBJ2-2,CATSEPRQGLTGELFF,TGTGCCACCAGTGAGCCGCGACAGGGTCTAACCGGGGAGCTGTTTTTT
TRBV6-5,-,-,14,TRBJ1-6,CASNRGQNNSPLHF,TGTGCCAGCAATCGGGGACAAAATAATTCACCCCTCCACTTT
TRBV6-6,-,-,12,TRBJ1-6,CASKSNNSPLHF,TGTGCCAGCAAGAGCAATAATTCACCCCTCCACTTT
TRBV5-1,TRBD1,once,15,TRBJ1-5,CASSSGTGSNQPQHF,TGCGCCAGCAGCTCCGGGACAGGTAGCAATCAGCCCCAGCATTTT
TRBV30,TRBD1,-,16,TRBJ2-7,CAWSVLGQGVPYEQYF,TGTGCCTGGAGTGTACTGGGACAGGGGGTCCCCTACGAGCAGTACTTC
TRBV27,-,-,14,TRBJ2-5,CASSLQGGIETQYF,TGTGCCAGCAGTTTACAGGGGGGTATAGAGACCCAGTACTTC
TRBV4-1,TRBD2,-,17,TRBJ2-1,CASSQNKRGGQYNEQFF,TGCGCCAGCAGCCAGAACAAGCGGGGGGGCCAGTACAATGAGCAGTTCTTC
TRBV6-2/TRBV6-3,TRBD2,-,16,TRBJ2-5,CASSLYLAGGQETQYF,TGTGCCAGCAGTTTATACCTAGCGGGGGGACAAGAGACCCAGTACTTC
TRBV29-1,-,-,14,TRBJ1-3,CSVRLGGPGNTIYF,TGCAGCGTTCGACTGGGGGGACCTGGAAACACCATATATTTT
TRBV6-4,-,many,14,TRBJ1-6,CASSEGGGNSPLHF,TGTGCCAGCAGTGAAGGCGGGGGGAATTCACCCCTCCACTTT
TRBV21-1,-,-,17,TRBJ2-6,CASSNGQRGTGANVLTF,TGTGCCAGCAGCAATGGACAGCGAGGGACTGGGGCCAACGTCCTGACTTTC
TRBV7-3,-,-,13,TRBJ1-1,CASSKTGNTEAFF,TGTGCCAGCAGCAAGACAGGGAACACTGAAGCTTTCTTT
TRBV9,TRBD2,once,15,TRBJ2-5,CASSVGGRAGETQYF,TGTGCCAGCAGCGTAGGCGGGAGGGCCGGAGAGACCCAGTACTTC
TRBV5-1,-,-,13,TRBJ1-6,CASSLTGNSPLHF,TGCGCCAGCAGCTTGACAGGGAATTCACCCCTCCACTTT
TRBV2,-,-,12,TRBJ2-5,CASTGYQETQYF,TGTGCCAGTACAGGGTACCAAGAGACCCAGTACTTC
TRBV10-1,TRBD2,-,14,TRBJ2-7,CASSLAGSTKEQYF,TGCGCCAGCAGTTTAGCGGGGAGTACGAAGGAGCAGTACTTC
TRBV6-5,TRBD1,-,15,TRBJ2-3,CASSYSPTGADTQYF,TGTGCCAGCAGTTACTCTCCAACAGGGGCAGATACGCAGTATTTT
TRBV5-5,TRBD1,-,15,TRBJ2-7,CASSSGQGAIPEQYF,TGTGCCAGCAGCTCGGGACAGGGGGCTATCCCCGAGCAGTACTTC
TRBV10-3,TRBD1,few,15,TRBJ2-7,CATQDRSKPSYEQYF,TGTGCCACCCAGGACAGGTCGAAACCCTCCTACGAGCAGTACTTC
TRBV11-2,TRBD2,-,14,TRBJ2-3,CASSRGTSRDTQYF,TGTGCCAGCAGCCGCGGGACTAGCAGAGATACGCAGTATTTT
TRBV19,-,few,16,TRBJ2-1,CASSNPYRQGRGEQFF,TGTGCCAGTAGTAACCCTTATCGTCAAGGGCGGGGTGAGCAGTTCTTC
TRBV28,TRBD1,-,14,TRBJ1-2,CASSQGQGVRGYTF,TGTGCCAGCAGCCAAGGACAGGGTGTTCGGGGCTACACCTTC
TRBV24-1,TRBD2,-,17,TRBJ2-3,CATSERSTSGRRDTQYF,TGTGCCACCAGTGAGCGCTCCACTAGCGGGAGAAGGGATACGCAGTATTTT
TRBV5-6,-,-,17,TRBJ1-5,CASSFRQEKYSNQPQHF,TGTGCCAGCAGCTTTCGACAGGAGAAATATAGCAATCAGCCCCAGCATTTT
TRBV7-2,TRBD1,-,16,TRBJ1-5,CASSVAGGAGNQPQHF,TGTGCCAGCAGCGTAGCAGGGGGCGCGGGGAATCAGCCCCAGCATTTT
TRBV3-1/TRBV3-2,-,few,15,TRBJ1-1,CASSQDGRSNTEAFF,TGTGCCAGCAGCCAAGATGGCCGCTCGAACACTGAAGCTTTCTTT
TRBV14,TRBD2,-,16,TRBJ2-7,CASSLGRREWAYEQYF,TGTGCCAGCAGCCTGGGAAGGCGGGAGTGGGCCTACGAGCAGTACTTC
TRBV18,-,-,13,TRBJ1-5,CASSPGNKEPQHF,TGTGCCAGCTCACCCGGGAATAAGGAGCCCCAGCATTTT
TRBV27,TRBD2,-,18,TRBJ2-4,CASSLWASGGAGKNIQYF,TGTGCCAGCAGTTTATGGGCTAGCGGGGGGGCGGGCAAAAACATTCAGTACTTC
TRBV3-1/TRBV3-2,-,-,13,TRBJ2-7,CASSPTRDSSQYF,TGTGCCAGCAGCCCCACCCGGGACTCTTCACAGTACTTC
TRBV5-3,-,few,11,TRBJ1-2,CARSKRYGYTF,TGTGCCAGAAGCAAGAGATATGGCTACACCTTC
TRBV30,-,-,12,TRBJ2-3,CAWIRTADTQYF,TGTGCCTGGATAAGAACTGCAGATACGCAGTATTTT
TRBV10-3,-,few,15,TRBJ2-7,CAISDTRGIIYEQYF,TGTGCCATCAGTGATACCAGGGGAATAATCTACGAGCAGTACTTC
TRBV29-1,-,-,12,TRBJ1-2,CSVVYGNYGYTF,TGCAGCGTTGTGTACGGTAACTATGGCTACACCTTC
TRBV12-3/TRBV12-4,-,-,13,TRBJ2-1,CATHLGADNEQFF,TGTGCCACCCATTTGGGGGCCGACAATGAGCAGTTCTTC
TRBV3-1/TRBV3-2,-,-,14,TRBJ1-5,CASSQTGRDQPQHF,TGTGCCAGCAGCCAAACAGGGCGGGATCAGCCCCAGCATTTT
TRBV28,TRBD1,-,13,TRBJ2-7,CASIPTGWHEQYF,TGTGCCAGCATCCCGACAGGGTGGCATGAGCAGTACTTC
TRBV29-1,-,-,16,TRBJ1-2,CSVEFRVGPLNYGYTF,TGCAGCGTCGAATTCAGGGTCGGGCCGCTAAACTATGGCTACACCTTC
TRBV11-3,-,-,12,TRBJ2-1,CASSLDQGEQFF,TGTGCCAGCAGCTTAGACCAGGGTGAGCAGTTCTTC
TRBV9,TRBD2,-,19,TRBJ2-1,CASSVEIASGSFSYNEQFF,TGTGCCAGCAGCGTAGAAATCGCTAGCGGGAGTTTCTCCTACAATGAGCAGTTCTTC
TRBV6-5,-,-,13,TRBJ2-7,CASSSPGGYEQYF,TGTGCCAGCAGTTCTCCTGGCGGCTACGAGCAGTACTTC
TRBV7-2,-,few,13,TRBJ1-5,CASSLALNQPQHF,TGTGCCAGCAGCTTAGCGCTAAATCAGCCCCAGCATTTT
TRBV5-6,-,-,15,TRBJ2-5,CASSLGGWVQETQYF,TGTGCCAGCAGCTTGGGCGGGTGGGTTCAAGAGACCCAGTACTTC
TRBV5-4,-,few,14,TRBJ2-7,CASSGRGRADEQYF,TGTGCCAGCAGCGGCAGGGGCAGGGCAGACGAGCAGTACTTC
TRBV19,TRBD1,-,14,TRBJ1-1,CASRETGGMTEAFF,TGTGCCAGTAGGGAGACAGGGGGTATGACTGAAGCTTTCTTT